This T cell receptor beta chain was recorded in a study of T cells in Graves' hyperthyroidism and ophthalmopathy. RNA transcripts gave rise to amplified TCR beta CDR3 regions. The TCR CDR3 first-round RT-PCR relied on the HTBI primer set. TCRdb reprocessed the multiplex PCR reads via MiXCR and lists one record per CDR3 protein. The sample lists hundreds of thousands of distinct CDR3 sequences, about 15% occurring once. Study results and caveats: Patients with ophthalmopathy were separated from those with stable hyperthyroidism by a 13 V-J model. Peripheral blood also featured most of the thyroid clonotypes expanded above 0.001.

In germline, CDR1 is MGHRA, CDR2 YSYEKL. This CDR3 contains 16 residues. Unmatched junction bases numbered 9, after V lost 3 bases and J lost 3 bases. As to this clonotype: Its matching antigen is unknown.

Subjects with ophthalmopathy showed a Clinical Activity Score no lower than 3, a NOSPECS grade no lower than 4, and a duration shorter than 3 months. Fresh peripheral blood, 9.5 to 10 ml of it, supplied the PBMCs. The receptor's source is a woman aged 40 to 50 with Graves' ophthalmopathy. Material for sequencing was blood. This chain joins TRBV4-1 and TRBJ2-5, with 8 bases aligning to TRBD1. The CDR3 nucleotides read TGCGCCAGCAGCCACGGAAAGACAGGGGTCAAAGAGACCCAGTACTTC. It translates to CASSHGKTGVKETQYF.